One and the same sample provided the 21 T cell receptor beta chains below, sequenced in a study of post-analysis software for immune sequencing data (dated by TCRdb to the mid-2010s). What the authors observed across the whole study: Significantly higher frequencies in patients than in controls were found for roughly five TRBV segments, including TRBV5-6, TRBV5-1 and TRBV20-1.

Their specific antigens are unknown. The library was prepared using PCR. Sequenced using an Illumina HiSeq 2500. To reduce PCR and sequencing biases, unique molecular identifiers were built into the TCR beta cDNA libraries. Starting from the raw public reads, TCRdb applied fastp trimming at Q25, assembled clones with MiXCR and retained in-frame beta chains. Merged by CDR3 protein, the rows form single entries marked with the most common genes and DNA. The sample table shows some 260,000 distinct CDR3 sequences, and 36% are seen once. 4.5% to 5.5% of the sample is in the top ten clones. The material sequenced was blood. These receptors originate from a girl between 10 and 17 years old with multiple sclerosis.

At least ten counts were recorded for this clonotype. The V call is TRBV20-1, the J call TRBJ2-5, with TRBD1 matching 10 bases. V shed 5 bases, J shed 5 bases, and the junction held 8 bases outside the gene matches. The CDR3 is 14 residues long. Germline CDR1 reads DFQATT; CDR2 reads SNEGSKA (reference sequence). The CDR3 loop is CSAGRDRGAETQYF. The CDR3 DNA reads TGCAGTGCTGGAAGGGACAGGGGAGCTGAGACCCAGTACTTC.

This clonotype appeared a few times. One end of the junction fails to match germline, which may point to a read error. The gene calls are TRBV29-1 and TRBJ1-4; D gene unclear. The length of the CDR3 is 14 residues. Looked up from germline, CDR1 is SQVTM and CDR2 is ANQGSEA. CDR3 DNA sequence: TGCAGCGTTGGCGGACTGTTCGGTAATGAAAAACCGTTTTTT. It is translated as CSVGGLFGNEKPFF.

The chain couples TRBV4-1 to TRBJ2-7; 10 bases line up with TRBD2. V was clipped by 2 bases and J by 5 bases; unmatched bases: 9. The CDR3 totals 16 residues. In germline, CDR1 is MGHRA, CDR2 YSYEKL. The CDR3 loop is CASSQNNLAGVDEQYF. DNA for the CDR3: TGCGCCAGCAGCCAAAATAACCTAGCGGGAGTCGACGAGCAGTACTTC.

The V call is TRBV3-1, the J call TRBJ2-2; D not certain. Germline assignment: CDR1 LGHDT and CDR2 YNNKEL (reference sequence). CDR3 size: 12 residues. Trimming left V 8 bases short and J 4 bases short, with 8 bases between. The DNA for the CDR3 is TGTGCCAGCGGCCGAATCACCGGGGAGCTGTTTTTT. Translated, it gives CASGRITGELFF.

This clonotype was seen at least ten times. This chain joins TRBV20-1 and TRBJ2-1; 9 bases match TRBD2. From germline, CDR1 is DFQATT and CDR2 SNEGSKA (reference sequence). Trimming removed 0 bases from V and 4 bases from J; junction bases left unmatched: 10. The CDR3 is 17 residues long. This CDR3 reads CSARDSSGRRMYNEQFF. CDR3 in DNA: TGCAGTGCTAGAGATTCCAGCGGGAGGAGAATGTACAATGAGCAGTTCTTC.

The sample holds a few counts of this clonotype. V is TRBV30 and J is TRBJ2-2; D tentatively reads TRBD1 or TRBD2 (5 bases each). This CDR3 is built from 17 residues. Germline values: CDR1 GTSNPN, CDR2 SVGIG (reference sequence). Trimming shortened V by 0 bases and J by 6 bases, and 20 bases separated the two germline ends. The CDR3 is CAWSVDRIVGDAGELFF. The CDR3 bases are TGTGCCTGGAGTGTAGATAGAATAGTCGGGGACGCCGGGGAGCTGTTTTTT.

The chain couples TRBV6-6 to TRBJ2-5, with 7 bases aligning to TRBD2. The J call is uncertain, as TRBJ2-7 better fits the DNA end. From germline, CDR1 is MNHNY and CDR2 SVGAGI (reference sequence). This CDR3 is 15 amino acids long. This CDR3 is CASSYPGGRSYEQYF. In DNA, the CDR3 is TGTGCCAGCAGTTACCCGGGCGGGAGATCGTACGAGCAGTACTTC.

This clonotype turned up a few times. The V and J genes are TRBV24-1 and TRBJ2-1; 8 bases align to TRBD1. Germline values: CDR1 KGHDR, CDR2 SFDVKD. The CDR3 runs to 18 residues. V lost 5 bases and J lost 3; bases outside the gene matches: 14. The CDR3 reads CATSGSIGLGQGYNEQFF. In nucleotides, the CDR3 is TGTGCCACCAGTGGCTCCATTGGGTTAGGACAGGGCTACAATGAGCAGTTCTTC.

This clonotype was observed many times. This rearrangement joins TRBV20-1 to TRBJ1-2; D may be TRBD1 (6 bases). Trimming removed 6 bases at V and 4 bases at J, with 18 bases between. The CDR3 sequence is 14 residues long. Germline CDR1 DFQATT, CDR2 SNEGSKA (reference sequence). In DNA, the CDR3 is TGCAGTGCGCCACGTACAGGGATTGGCTATGGCTACACCTTC. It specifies CSAPRTGIGYGYTF.

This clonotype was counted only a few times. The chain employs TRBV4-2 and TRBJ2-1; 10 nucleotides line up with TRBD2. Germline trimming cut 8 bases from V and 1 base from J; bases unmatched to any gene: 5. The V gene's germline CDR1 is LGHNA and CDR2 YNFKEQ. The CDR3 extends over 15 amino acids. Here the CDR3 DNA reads TGTGCCAGCGGCCTAGCGGGAGTTTCCTACAATGAGCAGTTCTTC. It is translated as CASGLAGVSYNEQFF.

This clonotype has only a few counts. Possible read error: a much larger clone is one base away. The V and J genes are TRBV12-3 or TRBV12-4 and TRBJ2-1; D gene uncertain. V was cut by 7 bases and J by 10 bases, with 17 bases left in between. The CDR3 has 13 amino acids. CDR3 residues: CASINTVDREQFF. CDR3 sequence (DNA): TGTGCCAGCATTAATACGGTGGATCGGGAGCAGTTCTTC.

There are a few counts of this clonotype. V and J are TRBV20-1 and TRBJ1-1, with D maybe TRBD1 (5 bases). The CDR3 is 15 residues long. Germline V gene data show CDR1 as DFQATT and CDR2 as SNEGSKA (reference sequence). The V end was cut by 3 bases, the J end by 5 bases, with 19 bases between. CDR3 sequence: CSASMTVMKVTEAFF. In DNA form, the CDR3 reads TGCAGTGCTAGTATGACAGTTATGAAGGTAACTGAAGCTTTCTTT.

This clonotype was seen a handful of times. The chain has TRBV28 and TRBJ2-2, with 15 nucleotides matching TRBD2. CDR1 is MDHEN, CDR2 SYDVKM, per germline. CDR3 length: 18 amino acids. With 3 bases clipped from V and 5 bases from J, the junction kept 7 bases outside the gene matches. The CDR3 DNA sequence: TGTGCCAGCAGTTTCGGGGGACTAGCGGGAGGCCAGACCGGGGAGCTGTTTTTT. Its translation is CASSFGGLAGGQTGELFF.

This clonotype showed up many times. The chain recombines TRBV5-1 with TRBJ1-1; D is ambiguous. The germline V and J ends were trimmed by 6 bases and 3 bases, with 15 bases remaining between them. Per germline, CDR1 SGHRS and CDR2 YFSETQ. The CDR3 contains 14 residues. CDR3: CASKDPSADTEAFF. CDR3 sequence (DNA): TGCGCCAGCAAAGACCCATCAGCCGACACTGAAGCTTTCTTT.

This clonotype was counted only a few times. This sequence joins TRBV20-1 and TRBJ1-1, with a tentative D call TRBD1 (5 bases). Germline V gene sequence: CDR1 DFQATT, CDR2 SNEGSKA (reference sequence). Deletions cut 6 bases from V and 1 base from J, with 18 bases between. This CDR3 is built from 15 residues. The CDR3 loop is CSAITRRTGNTEAFF. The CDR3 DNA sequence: TGCAGTGCCATAACCAGAAGAACAGGGAACACTGAAGCTTTCTTT.

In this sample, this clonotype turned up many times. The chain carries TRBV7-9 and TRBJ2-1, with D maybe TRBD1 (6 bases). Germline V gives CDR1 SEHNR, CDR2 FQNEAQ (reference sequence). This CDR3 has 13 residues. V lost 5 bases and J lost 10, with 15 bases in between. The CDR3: CASSADRSKEQFF. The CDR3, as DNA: TGTGCCAGCAGCGCCGACAGGTCAAAGGAGCAGTTCTTC. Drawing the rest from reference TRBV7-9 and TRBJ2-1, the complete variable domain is DTGVSQNPRHKITKRGQNVTFRCDPISEHNRLYWYRQTLGQGPEFLTYFQNEAQLEKSRLLSDRFSAERPKGSFSTLEIQRTEQGDSAMYLCASSADRSKEQFFGPGTRLTVL.

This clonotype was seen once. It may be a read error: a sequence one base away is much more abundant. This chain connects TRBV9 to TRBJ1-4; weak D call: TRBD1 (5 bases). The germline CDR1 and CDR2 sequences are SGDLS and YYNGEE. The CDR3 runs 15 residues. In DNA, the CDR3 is TGTGCCGGCAGCGTAGCTGTGGGGCGCGGAGAAAAACTGTTTTTT. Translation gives CAGSVAVGRGEKLFF.

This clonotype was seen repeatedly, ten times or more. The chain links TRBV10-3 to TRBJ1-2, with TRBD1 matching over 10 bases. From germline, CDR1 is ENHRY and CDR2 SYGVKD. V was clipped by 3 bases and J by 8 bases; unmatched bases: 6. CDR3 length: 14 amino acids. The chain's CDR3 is CAISDPGQGSGYTF. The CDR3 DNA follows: TGTGCCATCAGTGACCCGGGACAGGGGTCCGGCTACACCTTC.

CDR3 bases: TGTGCCAGCAGTTACGGCGGCTCAAGATATGGCTACACCTTC. Translation: CASSYGGSRYGYTF. The chain joins TRBV6-5 to TRBJ1-2; no definite D call. The CDR3 runs 14 residues. Per the germline V gene, CDR1 is MNHEY and CDR2 is SVGAGI. V was clipped by 2 bases and J by 5 bases, with 12 bases between them.

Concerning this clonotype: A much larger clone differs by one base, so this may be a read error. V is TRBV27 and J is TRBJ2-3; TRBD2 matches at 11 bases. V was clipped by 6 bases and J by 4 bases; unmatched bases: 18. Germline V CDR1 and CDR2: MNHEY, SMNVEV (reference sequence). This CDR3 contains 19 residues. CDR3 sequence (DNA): TGTGCCAGCAGCTATTGGCCGCCAACACTAGCGGGGGCAGCAGATACGCAGTATTTT. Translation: CASSYWPPTLAGAADTQYF.

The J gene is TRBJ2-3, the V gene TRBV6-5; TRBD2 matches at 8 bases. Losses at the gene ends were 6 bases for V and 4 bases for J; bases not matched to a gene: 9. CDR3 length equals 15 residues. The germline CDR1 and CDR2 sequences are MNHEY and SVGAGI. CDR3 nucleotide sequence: TGTGCCAGCAGGAAGCGGGAGTTGGGCGCAGATACGCAGTATTTT. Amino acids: CASRKRELGADTQYF.